This entry is about one T cell receptor beta chain. Antigen unknown. The data were taken from a study of T cell responses to AZD1222 COVID-19 vaccine. Study-wide context: Analyses pooled second doses at about 4 or about 12 weeks. Findings of the study overall: Scientists sampled the repertoires only once the peak T cell response had passed. Among those given AZD1222, only six or seven were seropositive at baseline.

The table came from immunoSEQ multiplex PCR; TCRdb's copy has only in-frame clones and leaves some out. The sample contains around 180,000 clones, approximately 92% of which appear only once. The V gene lost 2 bases and the J gene lost 0 bases, with 7 bases spanning the gap. The CDR3 totals 15 residues. CDR1 and CDR2 (germline): SGHTA, FQGTGA. The TCR sequence derives from an adult in good health. The gene calls are TRBV7-3 and TRBJ2-2; weak D call: TRBD1 (5 bases). This sample comprised peripheral blood, obtained on day 0 of AZD1222 vaccination. The CDR3 region is CASSLDSTNTGELFF. DNA of the CDR3: TGTGCCAGCAGCTTAGACAGTACGAACACCGGGGAGCTGTTTTTT.